The clone carrying this TCR beta chain appeared a single time. Its antigen remains unidentified. Clones were read by immunoSEQ multiplex PCR, and TCRdb kept only the in-frame ones, dropping some. The sample holds some 37,000 clones, about 85% seen once. J lost 4 bases, V lost 2 bases, and 11 bases had no gene match. Per germline, CDR1 SGHRS and CDR2 YFSETQ. The CDR3 has 17 residues. These data belong to a study of T cells in narcolepsy. Notes on the study in general: Autoreactive HCRT-specific and TRIB2-specific clonotypes were marked in same-patient CSF-versus-blood CD4+ comparisons.

The TCR comes from a human donor with narcolepsy. The chain recombines TRBV5-1 with TRBJ2-3; TRBD2 agrees at 9 bases. The specimen was CD45RA- memory CD4+ T cells from PBMCs. The CDR3 protein is CASSFPLGSGGADTQYF. The CDR3 coding sequence is TGCGCCAGCAGCTTCCCCCTGGGTAGCGGGGGTGCAGATACGCAGTATTTT.